This T cell receptor beta chain was obtained from a study of blood T cell repertoires in COVID-19. Across the study: Samples came from the United States, Italy and Spain, spanning acute and convalescent COVID-19. PBMCs, B-cell-depleted T cells, or T cells provided the cDNA or gDNA that made up the material.

The method was immunoSEQ multiplex PCR; TCRdb's version includes in-frame clones alone and lacks a portion of them. The sample consists of 70,000 to 100,000 clones, approximately 90% of them appearing once. The V segment lost 4 bases and the J segment 6 bases; nucleotides outside the gene matches: 7. The CDR3 runs 15 residues. CDR1 and CDR2 from the germline V gene are KGHSY and FQNENV. The receptor was isolated from a woman over 75 with active COVID-19. Sequencing was performed on peripheral blood. V gene TRBV16 combines with J gene TRBJ2-1, with TRBD1 matching over 9 bases. In nucleotides, the CDR3 is TGTGCCAGCAGCCCCATTTTGACAGGGGGCAATGAGCAGTTCTTC. Its protein product is CASSPILTGGNEQFF.